Below, 4 T cell receptor beta chains from the same sample are listed, as sequenced in a study of technical replicates of blood from a handful of donors. Assay: immunoSEQ multiplex PCR; the TCRdb copy retains only in-frame clones and omits some. Among tens of thousands of clones listed, 91% were seen once. Sequencing was done on a sample of T cells isolated from PBMCs. The receptors were sampled from a human donor in good health. Some clones in this sample may be carry-over from other donors' samples.

The J gene is TRBJ2-3, the V gene TRBV7-9; 10 nucleotides match TRBD2. Trimming at V came to 5 bases and at J to 0 bases, leaving 5 bases not matched to a gene. CDR3 length equals 16 residues. Germline V gives CDR1 SEHNR, CDR2 FQNEAQ (reference sequence). The CDR3 DNA reads as TGTGCCAGCAGCCAAAGACTAGCGGGTAGCACAGATACGCAGTATTTT. Translation: CASSQRLAGSTDTQYF.

This clone was seen only a few times. The rearrangement uses TRBV18 and TRBJ2-1, with 14 bases aligning to TRBD2. The CDR3 consists of 17 residues. Germline V lookup: CDR1 KGHSH, CDR2 LQKENI. With V trimmed by 8 bases and J by 1 base, 7 bases remained unmatched. The CDR3 nucleotides are TGTGCCAGCCAGGGACTAGCGGGAGACAGATCCTACAATGAGCAGTTCTTC. Its translation is CASQGLAGDRSYNEQFF.

V and J are TRBV30 and TRBJ1-1; TRBD1 matches 7 bases. Germline V gives CDR1 GTSNPN, CDR2 SVGIG (reference sequence). The CDR3 extends over 16 amino acids. Losses at the gene ends were 2 bases for V and 3 bases for J; bases not matched to a gene: 12. The CDR3 region has the DNA TGTGCCTGGAGTATACAGGGGAGAACGGCCCACACTGAAGCTTTCTTT. Amino acid sequence: CAWSIQGRTAHTEAFF.

The V and J genes are TRBV10-3 and TRBJ1-2; D unclear. CDR3 size: 14 residues. The V gene lost 0 bases and the J gene lost 6 bases, with 11 bases spanning the gap. CDR1 ENHRY and CDR2 SYGVKD come from the germline V gene. This chain's CDR3 is CAISESKLTDGYTF. CDR3 in DNA: TGTGCCATCAGTGAGTCAAAACTCACAGATGGCTACACCTTC.